This T cell receptor beta chain is from a study of OX40 agonist ivuxolimab in advanced cancers. Study summary: Dose-escalation cases comprised hepatocellular carcinoma, melanoma, renal cell or head and neck cancer. A mean age of approximately 60 years, range about 20 to 79, was recorded, and over 65% were male.

Sequencing used immunoSEQ multiplex PCR; TCRdb keeps in-frame clones, though not all of them. This table holds over 50,000 clones, about nine tenths found once. Concerning this clone: Its specificity is unknown.

Points from the study as a whole: Expanded clones tended on average to be more numerous among CD8+ T cells than CD4+.

Blood was sampled at baseline, cycle 4 day 1, and cycle 7 day 1. The CDR3 extends over 16 amino acids. In germline, CDR1 is SGDLS, CDR2 YYNGEE. V shed 4 bases and J 2 bases; nucleotides not matched to a gene: 12. The sequence was obtained from an adult with an advanced solid tumor such as melanoma, head and neck, liver or kidney cancer. The J gene is TRBJ2-7, the V gene TRBV9, with 7 bases aligning to TRBD2. This specimen was CD4+ or CD8+ T cells sorted from blood, taken in a trial of the OX40 agonist ivuxolimab. The CDR3 loop reads CASSPGASGLTYEQYF. In nucleotides, the CDR3 is TGTGCCAGCAGCCCTGGGGCTAGCGGATTAACCTACGAGCAGTACTTC.